These 26 T cell receptor beta chains were sequenced from one sample in a study of cytomegalovirus exposure and HLA in healthy donors. PCR used 60 Vbeta primers and 13 Jbeta primers. Libraries were prepared by immunoSEQ multiplex PCR; TCRdb keeps only in-frame clonotypes and omits some of them. The sample has 200,000 or so clones, roughly 80% seen once. The sample consisted of PBMCs. These receptors originate from a man aged 25-45 years in good health and CMV-seronegative.

There are a few counts of this clone. The J gene is TRBJ2-7, the V gene TRBV7-3; D might be TRBD1 (5 bases). The CDR3 extends over 16 amino acids. Looked up from germline, CDR1 is SGHTA and CDR2 is FQGTGA. V shed 2 bases and J shed 0 bases, with 14 bases lying between them. CDR3 sequence (DNA): TGTGCCAGCAGCTTATATGGTGGAGACAGCTCCTACGAGCAGTACTTC. Its translation is CASSLYGGDSSYEQYF.

CDR3 protein: CASGGSNTEAFF. CDR3 DNA: TGTGCCAGCGGCGGATCGAACACTGAAGCTTTCTTT. This chain joins TRBV5-5 and TRBJ1-1; no clear D. V shed 7 bases and J shed 1 base, with 8 bases lying between them. CDR3 size: 12 residues. From germline, CDR1 is SGHKS and CDR2 YYEKEE (reference sequence).

The J gene is TRBJ1-5, the V gene TRBV28; D ambiguous. CDR1 is MDHEN, CDR2 SYDVKM, per germline. CDR3 size: 16 residues. Trimming removed 3 bases at V and 6 bases at J, with 18 bases between. The DNA of the CDR3 is TGTGCCAGCAGTTTTACTCTCTGGGCCGGAACTCAGCCCCAGCATTTT. Protein: CASSFTLWAGTQPQHF.

The rearrangement links TRBV15 to TRBJ2-3, with 10 bases matching TRBD2. After removal of 1 base from V and 6 bases from J, the junction contained 13 bases not matched to a gene. Germline V gene lookup returns CDR1 LNHNV and CDR2 YYDKDF (reference sequence). The CDR3 has 18 residues. CDR3 bases: TGTGCCACCAGCAGAGTTTTGGCTAGCGGGGGTATTGTGGATACGCAGTATTTT. As protein: CATSRVLASGGIVDTQYF.

This sequence joins TRBV18 and TRBJ2-3; 7 bases agree with TRBD1. J lost 8 bases, V lost 2 bases, and 4 bases had no gene match. The CDR3 covers 13 residues. The germline V gene encodes CDR1 KGHSH and CDR2 LQKENI. CDR3 protein: CASSPGQAATQYF. The CDR3 DNA reads TGTGCCAGCTCACCAGGACAGGCGGCTACGCAGTATTTT.

The CDR3 spells CASSLKGYLWYTF. The CDR3 bases are TGTGCCAGCAGCTTGAAGGGGTACCTGTGGTACACCTTC. The V call is TRBV5-4, the J call TRBJ1-2; possible D gene TRBD1, 5 bases. V lost 1 base and J lost 11, with 15 bases in between. Germline V gives CDR1 SGHNT, CDR2 YYREEE (reference sequence). The CDR3 spans 13 residues.

This clone has only one observation. V usage is TRBV27 and J usage is TRBJ2-7, with a weak D call TRBD1 (6 bases). The germline CDR1 and CDR2 sequences are MNHEY and SMNVEV (reference sequence). The CDR3 length is 14 residues. V was cut by 3 bases and J by 1 base, with 10 bases left in between. The CDR3: CASSFKGHSYEQYF. Here the CDR3 DNA reads TGTGCCAGCAGTTTTAAGGGACATTCCTACGAGCAGTACTTC.

The table lists this clone with a count of one. The J gene is TRBJ2-7, the V gene TRBV5-4; TRBD1 might be the D (5 bases). Germline lookup yields CDR1 SGHNT and CDR2 YYREEE (reference sequence). Trimming shortened V by 4 bases and J by 2 bases, and 16 bases separated the two germline ends. The CDR3 has 15 residues. CDR3 region: CASSPREGVTYEQYF. The CDR3 DNA is TGTGCCAGCAGCCCACGTGAAGGGGTGACCTACGAGCAGTACTTC.

This clone was detected only once. Relative to the germline gene, one junction end is altered; a read error may explain this. The chain is built from TRBV6-5 and TRBJ1-2; D might be TRBD1 (6 bases). This CDR3 comprises 13 residues. Looked up from germline, CDR1 is MNHEY and CDR2 is SVGAGI. The CDR3 protein is CASGPNRVNGYTF. CDR3 sequence (DNA): TGTGCCAGCGGACCTAACAGGGTCAATGGCTACACTTTC.

The chain couples TRBV6-1 to TRBJ1-5; D gene unclear. Trimming took off 6 bases at V and 5 bases at J, with 11 bases between the two ends. The CDR3 contains 13 residues. In germline, CDR1 is MNHNS, CDR2 SASEGT. The CDR3 sequence is CASRGREHQPQHF. The CDR3 nucleotides are TGTGCCAGCAGGGGCCGCGAACATCAGCCCCAGCATTTT.

The V call is TRBV6-5, the J call TRBJ1-3, with 8 bases matching TRBD1. V was clipped by 7 bases and J by 0 bases; unmatched bases: 5. Germline V gene lookup returns CDR1 MNHEY and CDR2 SVGAGI. The CDR3 contains 15 residues. CDR3 sequence: CASTQDRVSGNTIYF. CDR3 sequence (DNA): TGTGCCAGCACCCAGGACAGGGTCTCTGGAAACACCATATATTTT.

J is TRBJ2-1 and V is TRBV28; 9 bases agree with TRBD2. Trimming removed 10 bases from V and 5 bases from J; junction bases left unmatched: 6. CDR3 length: 13 residues. CDR1 and CDR2 (germline): MDHEN, SYDVKM. The CDR3 DNA reads as TGTGCCACCGCGGGGGGGCCGGACAATGAGCAGTTCTTC. As protein: CATAGGPDNEQFF.

This clone was picked up a small number of times. This chain connects TRBV7-9 to TRBJ2-4, with D maybe TRBD1 (6 bases). V was trimmed by 5 bases and J by 0 bases, leaving 20 bases between them. Germline V gene sequence: CDR1 SEHNR, CDR2 FQNEAQ (reference sequence). The CDR3 contains 18 residues. CDR3 sequence: CASSKNTGTPLAKNIQYF. The CDR3 nucleotides read TGTGCCAGCAGCAAGAACACCGGGACACCCTTAGCCAAAAACATTCAGTACTTC.

This chain links TRBV7-3 with TRBJ2-3; D unresolved. CDR3 length equals 14 residues. Between the trimmed V and J ends, which lost 5 bases and 1 base, there was a span of 10 bases. Germline CDR1 is SGHTA and CDR2 is FQGTGA. The CDR3 bases are TGTGCCAGCAGCCCCGATACGGGCACAGATACGCAGTATTTT. Translated: CASSPDTGTDTQYF.

This chain joins TRBV2 and TRBJ2-7; D possibly corresponds to TRBD2 (5 bases). The V end was cut by 2 bases, the J end by 2 bases, with 13 bases between. The CDR3 is 15 amino acids. The germline V gene has CDR1 SNHLY and CDR2 FYNNEI. The CDR3 sequence is CASSELGSPPYEQYF. In nucleotides, the CDR3 is TGTGCCAGCAGTGAACTTGGGAGTCCCCCCTACGAGCAGTACTTC.

This clone was found a few times. The chain recombines TRBV29-1 with TRBJ1-6, with TRBD1 identical over 7 bases. Trimming cost V 4 bases and J 5 bases; bases outside gene matches: 2. CDR3 length: 13 residues. Germline CDR1 is SQVTM and CDR2 is ANQGSEA. The CDR3 sequence is CSVGGTDNSPLHF. CDR3 DNA: TGCAGCGTTGGGGGGACAGATAATTCACCCCTCCACTTT.

The chain recombines TRBV6-1 with TRBJ1-6, with a possible D match to TRBD1 (5 bases). Per germline, CDR1 MNHNS and CDR2 SASEGT. Deletions cut 7 bases from V and 8 bases from J, with 12 bases between. The CDR3 spans 13 residues. The CDR3 coding sequence is TGTGCCAGCATGACAGAGATAGATTCACCCCTCCACTTT. It encodes CASMTEIDSPLHF.

Only one count was recorded for this clone. The V call is TRBV6-6, the J call TRBJ1-1, with D possibly TRBD1 on 6 matching bases. Germline assignment: CDR1 MNHNY and CDR2 SVGAGI (reference sequence). CDR3 length: 14 residues. Between the trimmed V and J ends, which lost 8 bases and 4 bases, there was a span of 17 bases. The CDR3 loop is CASYHLGAGTEAFF. CDR3 bases: TGTGCCAGCTACCACCTGGGGGCCGGCACTGAAGCTTTCTTT.

The gene calls are TRBV2 and TRBJ2-7; 12 bases match TRBD1. The germline V gene has CDR1 SNHLY and CDR2 FYNNEI. This CDR3 spans 14 amino acids. V gave up 4 bases and J gave up 8 bases; unmatched junction bases: 6. The CDR3: CASSVGQGARKQYF. CDR3 coding DNA: TGTGCCAGCAGTGTGGGACAGGGGGCGCGAAAGCAGTACTTC.

The chain has TRBV7-9 and TRBJ1-6, with 8 bases aligning to TRBD1. V was pared by 6 bases and J by 7 bases, with 5 bases of the junction left unmatched. The CDR3 is made up of 14 amino acids. CDR1 SEHNR and CDR2 FQNEAQ come from the germline V gene (reference sequence). Here the CDR3 reads CASSPGQGNSPLHF. The CDR3 nucleotides read TGTGCCAGCAGTCCAGGACAGGGAAATTCACCCCTCCACTTT.

This clone was detected once. This rearrangement joins TRBV19 to TRBJ2-2; TRBD1 might be the D (5 bases). Trimming removed 7 bases at V and 1 base at J, with 10 bases between. Germline CDR1 LNHDA, CDR2 SQIVND (reference sequence). The CDR3 is 14 residues long. Written as DNA, the CDR3 is TGTGCCAGTATGGGGCCCCAGAACACCGGGGAGCTGTTTTTT. Encoded protein: CASMGPQNTGELFF.

Remarks on this clone: Germline and junction disagree at one end, which may indicate a read error. The rearrangement joins TRBV7-9 to TRBJ2-7; 9 bases fit TRBD1. Germline CDR1 SEHNR, CDR2 FQNEAQ (reference sequence). This CDR3 is built from 15 residues. The chain's CDR3 is CSSSSRDRDYDEQYF. CDR3 nucleotide sequence: TGTTCCAGCAGCTCCCGGGACAGGGATTACGACGAGCAGTACTTC. Based on the CDR3 plus reference TRBV7-9 and TRBJ2-7, the full variable domain is DTGVSQNPRHKITKRGQNVTFRCDPISEHNRLYWYRQTLGQGPEFLTYFQNEAQLEKSRLLSDRFSAERPKGSFSTLEIQRTEQGDSAMYLCSSSSRDRDYDEQYFGPGTRLTVT.

This clone was seen only a few times. This rearrangement joins TRBV19 to TRBJ1-4, with 11 bases fitting TRBD1. The J segment lost 8 bases and the V segment lost 4 bases, leaving 6 bases of the junction unmatched. CDR3 size: 15 residues. Germline CDR1 LNHDA, CDR2 SQIVND (reference sequence). The CDR3 nucleotides are TGTGCCAGTAGTACCCCGGGACAGGGGGTGGAAAAACTGTTTTTT. It translates to CASSTPGQGVEKLFF.

The CDR3 coding sequence is TGCGCCAGCAGTTCGGGACTAGCGGGGAACTACAATGAGCAGTTCTTC. Encoded protein: CASSSGLAGNYNEQFF. V is TRBV5-1 and J is TRBJ2-1, with 13 bases that match TRBD2. In germline, CDR1 is SGHRS, CDR2 YFSETQ. V dropped 5 bases and J dropped 3; count of bases not matched to a gene: 5. The CDR3 is 16 residues long.

CDR3 DNA: TGTGCCAGCAGCTTAGGGGACACGGTTCGTGGCTACACCTTC. This sequence encodes CASSLGDTVRGYTF. The rearrangement joins TRBV7-2 to TRBJ1-2, with D tentatively TRBD1 (6 bases). The CDR3 extends over 14 amino acids. Deletions cut 1 base from V and 7 bases from J, with 13 bases between. The V gene's germline CDR1 is SGHTA and CDR2 FQGNSA.

This rearrangement joins TRBV10-3 to TRBJ2-7; TRBD1 agrees at 11 bases. V shed 9 bases and J 2 bases; nucleotides not matched to a gene: 6. Germline V gives CDR1 ENHRY, CDR2 SYGVKD. The CDR3 length is 14 residues. CDR3 in amino acids: CAMGTGGFPYEQYF. The CDR3 bases are TGTGCCATGGGGACAGGGGGTTTTCCCTACGAGCAGTACTTC.